This T cell receptor (beta chain) was identified in a study of T cells in Graves' hyperthyroidism and ophthalmopathy. General observations from the study: The model foresaw ophthalmopathy a median roughly 6 months prior to onset.

For Graves' hyperthyroidism to be stable, ophthalmopathy could not progress within 18 months. PBMCs were collected from an approximately 9.5 ml volume of fresh peripheral blood. Amplification yielded TCR beta CDR3 regions, with RNA transcripts as the source. Using the HTBI primer set, a first-round RT-PCR was run on the TCR CDR3. TCRdb reprocessed the multiplex PCR reads via MiXCR and lists one record per CDR3 protein. The repertoire holds some 800,000 distinct CDR3 sequences, with more than 30% as singletons. A single count supports this clonotype. What it binds is not known. The sample taken for sequencing was blood. The sequence was collected from a man aged 18 to 29 with Graves' hyperthyroidism.

DNA for the CDR3: TGTGCCAGTAGTATCGGGGGGCTCCCCTCCTACGAGCAGTACTTC. Residues: CASSIGGLPSYEQYF. The genes are TRBV19 and TRBJ2-7, with a tentative D call TRBD2 (7 bases). CDR3 length: 15 amino acids. Germline assignment: CDR1 LNHDA and CDR2 SQIVND (reference sequence). V lost 3 bases to trimming and J lost 0 bases, with 12 bases between them.